The 13 T cell receptor beta chains given below trace back to one sample, sequenced in a study of blood T cell repertoires in COVID-19 (dated by TCRdb to 2020 to 2022). The library was prepared using the immunoSEQ multiplex PCR assay. TCRdb carries this immuneACCESS record with in-frame sequences only. Its versions omit some clonotypes, under half of them owing to an unresolved V gene in the studies checked, with the rest unexplained. The sample records tens of thousands of clones, roughly 80% of which are singletons. The ten largest make up about 16% of the sample. Material for sequencing was peripheral blood. Every receptor here comes from an elderly woman with active or convalescent COVID-19.

The chain has TRBV10-3 and TRBJ1-5; D might be TRBD1 (5 bases). The CDR3 consists of 15 residues. Deletions cut 2 bases from V and 3 bases from J, with 11 bases between. Germline values: CDR1 ENHRY, CDR2 SYGVKD. Written as DNA, the CDR3 is TGTGCCATCAGTGAGGGGGCAGAATCCAATCAGCCCCAGCATTTT. Translating gives CAISEGAESNQPQHF.

V and J are TRBV4-3 and TRBJ1-3; perhaps TRBD1 as D (6 bases). The germline V and J ends were trimmed by 2 bases and 0 bases, with 14 bases remaining between them. The length of the CDR3 is 17 residues. The V gene's germline CDR1 is LGHNA and CDR2 YSLEER. The CDR3: CASSQSWTAGSGNTIYF. The CDR3 coding sequence is TGCGCCAGCAGCCAATCGTGGACAGCCGGCTCTGGAAACACCATATATTTT.

The V gene is TRBV20-1, the J gene TRBJ1-2, with D uncertain. CDR1 is DFQATT and CDR2 is SNEGSKA in the germline V gene (reference sequence). Trimming removed 6 bases from V and 6 bases from J, with 11 bases in between. The CDR3 consists of 11 residues. CDR3 sequence reads: CSARIMDGYTF. CDR3 bases: TGCAGTGCCAGGATTATGGATGGCTACACCTTC.

This clone was counted once. The genes are TRBV3-1 (or the pseudogene TRBV3-2) and TRBJ2-5; 8 bases agree with TRBD2. There are 13 residues in the CDR3. The ends lost 5 bases at V and 3 bases at J; junction bases unmatched: 2. CDR1 and CDR2 (germline): LGHDT, YNNKEL (reference sequence). CDR3 sequence (DNA): TGTGCCAGCAGCTCGGGGGGGAAAGAGACCCAGTACTTC. Amino acid sequence: CASSSGGKETQYF.

This chain joins TRBV5-1 and TRBJ1-1; perhaps TRBD1 as D (6 bases). The CDR3 has 13 amino acids. Looked up from germline, CDR1 is SGHRS and CDR2 is YFSETQ. V was cut by 0 bases and J by 5 bases, with 8 bases left in between. The CDR3 DNA reads TGCGCCAGCAGCTTGGCAGGGGAGACTGAAGCTTTCTTT. Residues: CASSLAGETEAFF.

The chain links TRBV15 to TRBJ1-4, with D possibly being TRBD1 (6 bases). The CDR3 has 14 residues. V lost 0 bases and J lost 5, with 7 bases in between. CDR1 is LNHNV, CDR2 YYDKDF, per germline (reference sequence). CDR3 in DNA: TGTGCCACCAGCAGAGAAGGGGGAAATGAAAAACTGTTTTTT. Translated: CATSREGGNEKLFF.

The chain carries TRBV18 and TRBJ1-2, with D hard to call. The V end lost 3 bases, the J end lost 4 bases, and 9 bases lay between the germline ends. The CDR3 runs to 13 residues. Germline V gives CDR1 KGHSH, CDR2 LQKENI. In DNA, the CDR3 is TGTGCCAGCTCACCTGGAGCCCGCTATGGCTACACCTTC. It is translated as CASSPGARYGYTF.

The chain uses TRBV6-5 and TRBJ1-2; the D gene is possibly TRBD1 (6 bases). The V gene lost 8 bases and the J gene lost 4 bases, with 14 bases spanning the gap. CDR3 length equals 13 residues. Germline assignment: CDR1 MNHEY and CDR2 SVGAGI. The CDR3 reads CASGQRGSYGYTF. DNA of the CDR3: TGTGCCAGCGGACAGAGGGGTAGCTATGGCTACACCTTC.

The V call is TRBV19, the J call TRBJ2-1, with TRBD2 identical over 10 bases. Trimming removed 5 bases from V and 2 bases from J; junction bases left unmatched: 9. The germline gives CDR1 LNHDA, CDR2 SQIVND (reference sequence). The CDR3 consists of 17 residues. The CDR3 is CASSASPLAGAYNEQFF. CDR3 sequence (DNA): TGTGCCAGTAGTGCCAGCCCCCTAGCGGGGGCCTACAATGAGCAGTTCTTC.

The chain is built from TRBV9 and TRBJ2-2, with 7 bases aligning to TRBD1. V was clipped by 4 bases and J by 0 bases; unmatched bases: 3. CDR1 is SGDLS, CDR2 YYNGEE, per germline. The CDR3 runs to 15 residues. In nucleotides, the CDR3 is TGTGCCAGCAGCCAGACAGGGACGAACACCGGGGAGCTGTTTTTT. Translation: CASSQTGTNTGELFF. The variable domain in full, completed from reference TRBV9 and TRBJ2-2, reads DSGVTQTPKHLITATGQRVTLRCSPRSGDLSVYWYQQSLDQGLQFLIQYYNGEERAKGNILERFSAQQFPDLHSELNLSSLELGDSALYFCASSQTGTNTGELFFGEGSRLTVL.

The chain joins TRBV28 to TRBJ1-1, with a tentative D call TRBD1 (6 bases). V lost 3 bases and J 13 bases, leaving 24 bases between the germline ends. The CDR3 is 15 amino acids. From germline, CDR1 is MDHEN and CDR2 SYDVKM. CDR3 coding DNA: TGTGCCAGCAGTTTGAGCACCCAGGGGCAGAGGTATGGTTTCTTT. Amino acids: CASSLSTQGQRYGFF.

This clone has only one observation. V usage is TRBV11-2 and J usage is TRBJ2-2, with D possibly matching TRBD2 (5 bases). V was cut by 3 bases and J by 7 bases, with 12 bases left in between. CDR1 and CDR2 from the germline V gene are SGHAT and FQNNGV. The CDR3 runs to 14 residues. The CDR3 is CASSFPAGSGELFF. In DNA, the CDR3 is TGTGCCAGCAGCTTCCCCGCGGGCAGCGGGGAGCTGTTTTTT.

The rearrangement joins TRBV4-1 to TRBJ2-7, with 8 bases aligning to TRBD2. The CDR3 covers 14 residues. The trim removed 2 bases at V and 7 bases at J, leaving 7 bases unmatched. CDR1 and CDR2 from the germline V gene are MGHRA and YSYEKL. The CDR3 spells CASSQIGTRSEQYF. As DNA, the CDR3 is TGCGCCAGCAGCCAAATCGGGACTAGATCTGAGCAGTACTTC.